Shown below are 22 T cell receptor beta chains from a single sample sequenced in a study of CD8+CD57+ T cells in acquired aplastic anemia. CDR3 and TCR beta VDJ profiling relied on a genomic DNA template. TCRdb itself ran the reads through MiXCR, one entry per CDR3 protein. The sample carries 130,000 or so distinct CDR3 sequences, about 40% recorded once. Sequencing involved patients with CD8+CD57+ cell expansion previously shown by flow cytometry. The sequencing sample was made of sorted CD4+, CD8+, or CD8+CD57+ T cells (not recorded which) from PBMCs. These receptors originate from a human donor with aplastic anemia.

This chain links TRBV11-3 with TRBJ2-1, with 9 bases that match TRBD1. J gave up 7 bases and V 5 bases, and 6 bases lay outside the gene matches. The CDR3 is 14 residues long. Germline CDR1 SGHNT, CDR2 YENEEA. The CDR3 coding sequence is TGTGCCAGCAGCCTCGAACAGGGGGCAAATGAGCAGTTCTTC. This encodes CASSLEQGANEQFF.

This clonotype has a count of ten or more. V is TRBV10-3 and J is TRBJ2-5; 11 bases are a match to TRBD2. The CDR3 covers 19 residues. Germline trimming cut 0 bases from V and 2 bases from J; bases unmatched to any gene: 11. Germline V CDR1 and CDR2: ENHRY, SYGVKD. The DNA of the CDR3 is TGTGCCATCAGTGAGTCTTTGACGTCTCTAGCGGGGGGACAAGAGACCCAGTACTTC. As protein: CAISESLTSLAGGQETQYF.

V and J are TRBV5-4 and TRBJ1-4; D gene unclear. Per germline, CDR1 SGHNT and CDR2 YYREEE (reference sequence). This CDR3 is 13 amino acids long. The V and J ends lost 7 bases and 6 bases respectively, with 13 bases between them. The CDR3 sequence is CASRRALDEKLFF. CDR3 nucleotide sequence: TGTGCCAGCCGGAGGGCATTAGATGAAAAACTGTTTTTT.

CDR3 sequence (DNA): TGCGCCAGCAGCTGGACAGGGCCGTTAACCGGGGAGCTGTTTTTT. Translating it yields CASSWTGPLTGELFF. The genes are TRBV5-1 and TRBJ2-2; 8 nucleotides align to TRBD1. In germline, CDR1 is SGHRS, CDR2 YFSETQ. CDR3 size: 15 residues. J gave up 5 bases and V 3 bases, and 6 bases lay outside the gene matches.

This clonotype was seen ten or more times. The chain employs TRBV2 and TRBJ1-2, with D perhaps TRBD1 (6 bases). V lost 10 bases, J lost 4 bases, and 13 bases lay in between. Per the germline V gene, CDR1 is SNHLY and CDR2 is FYNNEI. The CDR3 loop spans 12 amino acids. The CDR3 here is CATGERSYGYTF. CDR3 bases: TGTGCCACAGGGGAGCGCTCCTATGGCTACACCTTC.

As concerns this clonotype: This is likely a read error, given that the CDR3 carries no conserved phenylalanine or tryptophan at its end. The chain carries TRBV24-1 and TRBJ2-3; maybe TRBD1 (5 bases). Trimming left V 5 bases short and J 1 base short, with 15 bases between. CDR1 and CDR2 from the germline V gene are KGHDR and SFDVKD. CDR3 length equals 16 residues. The DNA of the CDR3 is TGTGCCACCAGTGGCTCGTCAGGGTCGGGCACAGATACGCAGTATCTT. Residues: CATSGSSGSGTDTQYL.

This clonotype was detected many times. The V and J genes are TRBV7-9 and TRBJ1-1; D possibly corresponds to TRBD1 (5 bases). There are 14 residues in the CDR3. Trimming removed 5 bases at V and 1 base at J, with 11 bases between. The germline CDR1 and CDR2 sequences are SEHNR and FQNEAQ (reference sequence). The CDR3 region has the DNA TGTGCCAGCAGCCCGGGACGGCAGAACACTGAAGCTTTCTTT. Its protein is CASSPGRQNTEAFF.

This clonotype showed up many times. The chain joins TRBV13 to TRBJ2-3; 9 nucleotides match TRBD2. The CDR3 runs to 17 residues. V dropped 5 bases and J dropped 0; count of bases not matched to a gene: 9. The germline CDR1 and CDR2 sequences are PRHDT and FYEKMQ (reference sequence). The CDR3 loop reads CASSPRTSVLSTDTQYF. The CDR3 bases are TGTGCCAGCAGCCCCCGGACTAGCGTCCTCAGCACAGATACGCAGTATTTT.

The CDR3 coding sequence is TGTGCCACCAAATTACAGGGCGGGAATGAGCAGTTCTTC. This gives the protein CATKLQGGNEQFF. This sequence joins TRBV15 and TRBJ2-1, with a tentative D call TRBD1 (6 bases). Germline lookup yields CDR1 LNHNV and CDR2 YYDKDF (reference sequence). The CDR3 has 13 amino acids. The V and J ends lost 7 bases and 7 bases respectively, with 14 bases between them.

This clonotype has at least ten counts. The chain carries TRBV9 and TRBJ2-1; 8 nucleotides align to TRBD2. Trimming removed 4 bases from V and 1 base from J; junction bases left unmatched: 10. This CDR3 is 17 amino acids long. Germline lookup yields CDR1 SGDLS and CDR2 YYNGEE. Here the CDR3 DNA reads TGTGCCAGCAGCTCCCGTGGTAGCGGGGTTTCCTACAATGAGCAGTTCTTC. Residues: CASSSRGSGVSYNEQFF.

By share of the sample, this clonotype is medium-sized. CDR3 DNA sequence: TGTGCCACCAGCAGAGATAGGCCAACGGGGCAGTACTTC. It encodes CATSRDRPTGQYF. The V call is TRBV15, the J call TRBJ2-7; D is uncertain. The CDR3 runs to 13 residues. Germline V gives CDR1 LNHNV, CDR2 YYDKDF (reference sequence). V was pared by 0 bases and J by 9 bases, with 12 bases between.

There are many counts of this clonotype. This chain uses TRBV20-1 with TRBJ2-3; TRBD2 matches 9 bases. The CDR3 runs 14 residues. Trimming at V came to 4 bases and at J to 5 bases, leaving 7 bases not matched to a gene. Germline loops: CDR1 DFQATT, CDR2 SNEGSKA (reference sequence). Written as DNA, the CDR3 is TGCAGTGCTACTTGGGCGGGGGGGAGAGATACGCAGTATTTT. The encoded protein is CSATWAGGRDTQYF.

The rearrangement joins TRBV18 to TRBJ1-1; D unresolved. The V gene's germline CDR1 is KGHSH and CDR2 LQKENI. V shed 8 bases and J shed 6 bases, with 13 bases lying between them. The CDR3 extends over 12 amino acids. The CDR3 DNA follows: TGTGCCAGCACAACGACGGGTCCTGAAGCTTTCTTT. Residues: CASTTTGPEAFF.

The chain combines TRBV19 with TRBJ1-5; maybe TRBD1 (6 bases). Germline CDR1 and CDR2: LNHDA and SQIVND (reference sequence). The CDR3 is 18 residues long. V was trimmed by 10 bases and J by 1 base, leaving 26 bases between them. CDR3 region: CATLVRVSGAWSNQPQHF. The CDR3 bases are TGTGCCACCCTAGTGAGGGTTTCAGGGGCATGGAGCAATCAGCCCCAGCATTTT.

Notes on this clonotype: With a much larger clone just one base away, this may be a read error. Because it lacks the conserved phenylalanine or tryptophan at the end, this CDR3 is likely a read error. V is TRBV6-2 or TRBV6-3 and J is TRBJ1-5; a weak D match, TRBD1 (6 bases). The CDR3 is 14 amino acids. Between the trimmed V and J ends, which lost 8 bases and 5 bases, there was a span of 16 bases. Per the germline V gene, CDR1 is MNHEY and CDR2 is SVGEGT. In nucleotides, the CDR3 is TGTGCCAGCGGAAGGACAGACCATTATCAGCCCCAGCATCTT. This translates into CASGRTDHYQPQHL.

There are many counts of this clonotype. The rearrangement links TRBV7-9 to TRBJ1-1; TRBD1 agrees at 10 bases. Germline V CDR1 and CDR2: SEHNR, FQNEAQ (reference sequence). V was clipped by 1 base and J by 5 bases; unmatched bases: 7. There are 16 residues in the CDR3. CDR3 amino acids: CASSLDWTGGNTEAFF. The CDR3 region has the DNA TGTGCCAGCAGCTTAGATTGGACAGGGGGAAATACTGAAGCTTTCTTT.

This clonotype appeared once. This rearrangement joins TRBV19 to TRBJ1-1; D is uncertain. This CDR3 has 15 amino acids. V was pared by 8 bases and J by 2 bases, with 18 bases between. Germline values: CDR1 LNHDA, CDR2 SQIVND (reference sequence). CDR3 in amino acids: CASRRPAEFNTEAFF. CDR3 in DNA: TGTGCCAGTCGGAGGCCAGCTGAATTCAACACTGAAGCTTTCTTT.

The rearrangement joins TRBV18 to TRBJ1-3; D gene ambiguous. Trimming pared 3 bases from V and 0 bases from J, leaving 12 bases between. CDR1 is KGHSH and CDR2 is LQKENI in the germline V gene. This CDR3 has 16 amino acids. The CDR3 coding sequence is TGTGCCAGCTCACCTAGAGGCCCAGACTCTGGAAACACCATATATTTT. Translation gives CASSPRGPDSGNTIYF.

Many counts were recorded for this clonotype. The chain carries TRBV11-2 and TRBJ2-2; D not certain. This CDR3 comprises 13 residues. The germline V gene has CDR1 SGHAT and CDR2 FQNNGV. V was cut by 5 bases and J by 0 bases, with 4 bases left in between. The CDR3 region is CASSHTNTGELFF. CDR3 in DNA: TGTGCCAGCAGCCACACGAACACCGGGGAGCTGTTTTTT.

The rearrangement uses TRBV3-1 and TRBJ2-5; 7 bases fit TRBD2. Germline-derived CDR1 and CDR2 are LGHDT and YNNKEL (reference sequence). The CDR3 consists of 16 residues. Germline trimming cut 4 bases from V and 2 bases from J; bases unmatched to any gene: 10. The CDR3 loop reads CASSLLSSGLQETQYF. CDR3 DNA: TGTGCCAGCAGCCTCCTATCTAGCGGACTTCAAGAGACCCAGTACTTC.

In regard to this clonotype: Since a much larger clone is just one base distant, this may be a read error. The J gene is TRBJ2-7, the V gene TRBV5-5; a weak D match, TRBD2 (5 bases). Germline CDR1 is SGHKS and CDR2 is YYEKEE (reference sequence). Trimming stripped 4 bases from V and 5 bases from J, with 16 bases between. The CDR3 extends over 14 amino acids. The CDR3 DNA reads TGTGCCAGCAGCCGCACGGACTGGATCCACGAGCAGTACGTC. Its translation: CASSRTDWIHEQYV.

This clonotype was recorded at least ten times. The chain recombines TRBV24-1 with TRBJ2-5, with TRBD2 matching over 13 bases. Trimming removed 4 bases from V and 0 bases from J; junction bases left unmatched: 10. CDR1 KGHDR and CDR2 SFDVKD come from the germline V gene. This CDR3 region has 19 residues. The CDR3 DNA sequence: TGTGCCACCAGTGACCTGAGACTAGCGGGGGGTATCTACCAAGAGACCCAGTACTTC. This translates into CATSDLRLAGGIYQETQYF.